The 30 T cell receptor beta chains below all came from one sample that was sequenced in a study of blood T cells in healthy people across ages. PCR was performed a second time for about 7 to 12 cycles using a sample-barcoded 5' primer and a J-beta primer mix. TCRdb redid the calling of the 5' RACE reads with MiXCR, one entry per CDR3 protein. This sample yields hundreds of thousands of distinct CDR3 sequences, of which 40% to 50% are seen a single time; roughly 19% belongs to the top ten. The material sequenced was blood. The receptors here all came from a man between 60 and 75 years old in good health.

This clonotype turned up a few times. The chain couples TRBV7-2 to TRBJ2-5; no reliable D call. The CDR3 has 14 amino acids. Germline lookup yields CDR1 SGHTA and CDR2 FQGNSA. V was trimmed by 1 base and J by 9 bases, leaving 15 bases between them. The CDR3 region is CASSLVGVPGSQYF. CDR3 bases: TGTGCCAGCAGCTTAGTTGGGGTCCCCGGGTCCCAGTACTTC.

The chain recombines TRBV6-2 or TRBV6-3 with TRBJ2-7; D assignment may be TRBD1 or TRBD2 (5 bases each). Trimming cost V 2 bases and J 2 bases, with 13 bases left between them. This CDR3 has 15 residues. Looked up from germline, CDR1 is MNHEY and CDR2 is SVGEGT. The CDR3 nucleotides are TGTGCCAGCAGTTACGGGGGAATTAGGCCCTACGAGCAGTACTTC. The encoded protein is CASSYGGIRPYEQYF.

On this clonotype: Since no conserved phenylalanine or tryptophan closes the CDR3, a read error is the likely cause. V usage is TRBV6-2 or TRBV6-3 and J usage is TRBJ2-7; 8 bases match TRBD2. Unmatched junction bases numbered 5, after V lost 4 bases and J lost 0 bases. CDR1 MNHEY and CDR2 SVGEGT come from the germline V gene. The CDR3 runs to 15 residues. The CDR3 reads CASSLSGGFSYEQYL. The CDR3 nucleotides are TGTGCCAGCAGTTTAAGCGGGGGTTTCTCCTACGAGCAGTACTTA.

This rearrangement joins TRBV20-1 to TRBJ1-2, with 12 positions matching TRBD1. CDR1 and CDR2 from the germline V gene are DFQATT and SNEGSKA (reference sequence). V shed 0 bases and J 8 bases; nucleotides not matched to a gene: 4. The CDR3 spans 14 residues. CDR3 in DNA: TGCAGTGCTAGAGAGGGCGGGACAGGGGGCGGCTACACCTTC. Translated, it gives CSAREGGTGGGYTF.

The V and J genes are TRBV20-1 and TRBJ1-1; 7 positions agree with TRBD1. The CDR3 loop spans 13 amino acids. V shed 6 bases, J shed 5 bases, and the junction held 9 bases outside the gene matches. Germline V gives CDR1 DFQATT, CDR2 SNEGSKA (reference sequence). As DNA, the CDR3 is TGCAGTGCCATACCAGGGGGAAGGACTGAAGCTTTCTTT. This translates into CSAIPGGRTEAFF.

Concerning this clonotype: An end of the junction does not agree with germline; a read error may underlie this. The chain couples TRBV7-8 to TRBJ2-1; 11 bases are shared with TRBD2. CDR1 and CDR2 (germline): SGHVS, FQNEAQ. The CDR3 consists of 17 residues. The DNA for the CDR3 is TGTGCCTGCAGCTTCCCTAGCGGGGGGCGCTCCTACAATGAGCAGTTCTTC. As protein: CACSFPSGGRSYNEQFF. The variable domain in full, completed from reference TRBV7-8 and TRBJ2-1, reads GAGVSQSPRYKVAKRGQDVALRCDPISGHVSLFWYQQALGQGPEFLTYFQNEAQLDKSGLPSDRFFAERPEGSVSTLKIQRTQQEDSAVYLCACSFPSGGRSYNEQFFGPGTRLTVL.

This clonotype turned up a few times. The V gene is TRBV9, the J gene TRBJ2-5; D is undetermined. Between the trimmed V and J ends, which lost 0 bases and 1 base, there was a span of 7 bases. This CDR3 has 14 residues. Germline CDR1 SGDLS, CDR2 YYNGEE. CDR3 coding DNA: TGTGCCAGCAGCGTAGATTCGTTCCAAGAGACCCAGTACTTC. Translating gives CASSVDSFQETQYF.

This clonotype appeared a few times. The CDR3 DNA reads as TGTGCCAGCAGTTTAGGGCTCCCGCTTGAGACCCAGTACTTC. Protein sequence: CASSLGLPLETQYF. The chain has TRBV27 and TRBJ2-5; D unresolved. The CDR3 covers 14 residues. V was shortened by 2 bases and J by 5 bases, with 12 bases between the two germline ends. CDR1 is MNHEY and CDR2 is SMNVEV in the germline V gene (reference sequence).

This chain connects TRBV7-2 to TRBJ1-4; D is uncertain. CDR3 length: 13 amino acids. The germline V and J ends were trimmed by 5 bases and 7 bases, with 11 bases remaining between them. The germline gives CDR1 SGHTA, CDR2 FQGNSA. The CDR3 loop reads CASSRNFGEKLFF. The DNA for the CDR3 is TGTGCCAGCAGCCGAAACTTTGGTGAAAAACTGTTTTTT.

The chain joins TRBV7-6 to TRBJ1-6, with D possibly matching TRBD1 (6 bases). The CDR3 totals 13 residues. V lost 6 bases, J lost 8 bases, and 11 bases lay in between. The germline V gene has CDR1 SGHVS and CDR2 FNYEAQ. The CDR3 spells CASRRGVDSPLHF. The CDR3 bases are TGTGCCAGCAGGAGGGGGGTGGATTCACCCCTCCACTTT.

DNA of the CDR3: TGTGCCAGCAGTTACGCGACAGGGTTTAATGAAAAACTGTTTTTT. As protein: CASSYATGFNEKLFF. The V and J genes are TRBV6-5 and TRBJ1-4; 7 bases fit TRBD1. Losses at the gene ends were 2 bases for V and 4 bases for J; bases not matched to a gene: 4. This CDR3 comprises 15 residues. Per the germline V gene, CDR1 is MNHEY and CDR2 is SVGAGI.

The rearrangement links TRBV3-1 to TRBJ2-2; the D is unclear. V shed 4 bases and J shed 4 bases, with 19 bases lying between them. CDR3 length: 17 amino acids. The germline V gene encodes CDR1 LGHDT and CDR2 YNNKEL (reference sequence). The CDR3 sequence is CASSLKSGRFFTGELFF. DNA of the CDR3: TGTGCCAGCAGCCTGAAGAGTGGAAGATTCTTCACCGGGGAGCTGTTTTTT.

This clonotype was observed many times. CDR3 protein: CATSRGLQETQYF. The CDR3 DNA reads TGTGCCACCAGTCGAGGCCTCCAAGAGACCCAGTACTTC. The gene calls are TRBV24-1 and TRBJ2-5, with D unclear. CDR3 length: 13 residues. The V end was cut by 6 bases, the J end by 1 base, with 8 bases between. The V gene's germline CDR1 is KGHDR and CDR2 SFDVKD.

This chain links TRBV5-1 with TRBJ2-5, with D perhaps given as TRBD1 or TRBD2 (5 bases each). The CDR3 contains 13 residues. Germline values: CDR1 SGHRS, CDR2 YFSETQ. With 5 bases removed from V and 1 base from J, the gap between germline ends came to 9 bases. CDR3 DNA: TGCGCCAGCAGTTGGGGGTTCCAAGAGACCCAGTACTTC. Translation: CASSWGFQETQYF.

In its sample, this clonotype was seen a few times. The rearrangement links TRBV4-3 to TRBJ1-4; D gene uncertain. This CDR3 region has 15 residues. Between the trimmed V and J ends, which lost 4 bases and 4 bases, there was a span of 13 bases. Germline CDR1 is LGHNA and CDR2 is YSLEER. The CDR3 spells CASSPGWANNEKLFF. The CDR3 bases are TGCGCCAGCAGCCCTGGGTGGGCTAATAATGAAAAACTGTTTTTT.

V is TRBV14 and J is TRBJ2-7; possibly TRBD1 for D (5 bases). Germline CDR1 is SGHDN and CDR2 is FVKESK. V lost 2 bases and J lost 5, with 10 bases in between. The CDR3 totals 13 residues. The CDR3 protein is CASSQQGMDEQYF. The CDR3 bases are TGTGCCAGCAGCCAACAGGGAATGGACGAGCAGTACTTC.

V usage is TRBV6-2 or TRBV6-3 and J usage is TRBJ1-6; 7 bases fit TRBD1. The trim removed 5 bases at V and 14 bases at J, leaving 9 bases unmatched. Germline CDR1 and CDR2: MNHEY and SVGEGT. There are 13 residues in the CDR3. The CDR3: CASSPTGSKALHF. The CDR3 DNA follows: TGTGCCAGCAGTCCGACAGGGTCCAAGGCCCTCCACTTT.

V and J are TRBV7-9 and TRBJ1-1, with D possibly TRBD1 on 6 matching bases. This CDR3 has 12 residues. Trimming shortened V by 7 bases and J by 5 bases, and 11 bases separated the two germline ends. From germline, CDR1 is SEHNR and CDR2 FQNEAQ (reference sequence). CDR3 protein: CASTERGTEAFF. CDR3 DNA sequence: TGTGCCAGCACGGAAAGGGGGACTGAAGCTTTCTTT.

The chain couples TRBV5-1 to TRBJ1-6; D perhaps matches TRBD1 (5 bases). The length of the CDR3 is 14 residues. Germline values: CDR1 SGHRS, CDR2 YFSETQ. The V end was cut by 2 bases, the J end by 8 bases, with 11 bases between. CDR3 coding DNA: TGCGCCAGCAGCTTCGGACATGCGGATTCACCCCTCCACTTT. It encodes CASSFGHADSPLHF. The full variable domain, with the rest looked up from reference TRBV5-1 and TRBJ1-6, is KAGVTQTPRYLIKTRGQQVTLSCSPISGHRSVSWYQQTPGQGLQFLFEYFSETQRNKGNFPGRFSGRQFSNSRSEMNVSTLELGDSALYLCASSFGHADSPLHFGNGTRLTVT.

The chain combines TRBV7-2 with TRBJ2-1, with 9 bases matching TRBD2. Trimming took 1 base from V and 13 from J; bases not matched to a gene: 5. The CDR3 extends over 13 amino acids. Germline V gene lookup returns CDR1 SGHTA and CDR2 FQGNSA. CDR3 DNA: TGTGCCAGCAGCTTAGGGCTAGCGGGGCTTCAGTTCTTC. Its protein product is CASSLGLAGLQFF.

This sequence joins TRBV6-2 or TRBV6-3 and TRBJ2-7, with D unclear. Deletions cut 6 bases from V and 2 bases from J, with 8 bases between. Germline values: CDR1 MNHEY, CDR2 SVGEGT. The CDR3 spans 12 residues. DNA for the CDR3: TGTGCCAGCAGCCGAACGACCTACGAGCAGTACTTC. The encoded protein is CASSRTTYEQYF.

In DNA, the CDR3 is TGTGCCAGCAGTTTTGGTGGGACAGGGAACACTGAAGCTTTCTTT. Its translation: CASSFGGTGNTEAFF. V usage is TRBV12-3 or TRBV12-4 and J usage is TRBJ1-1; 8 nucleotides agree with TRBD1. The CDR3 runs 15 residues. J was trimmed by 1 base and V by 3 bases; bases with no gene match: 4.

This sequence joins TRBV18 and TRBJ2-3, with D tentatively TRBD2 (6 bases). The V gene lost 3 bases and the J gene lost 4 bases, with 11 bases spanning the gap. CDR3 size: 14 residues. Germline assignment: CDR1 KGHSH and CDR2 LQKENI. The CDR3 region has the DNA TGTGCCAGCTCACCGGATACGGGGGCAGATACGCAGTATTTT. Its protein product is CASSPDTGADTQYF.

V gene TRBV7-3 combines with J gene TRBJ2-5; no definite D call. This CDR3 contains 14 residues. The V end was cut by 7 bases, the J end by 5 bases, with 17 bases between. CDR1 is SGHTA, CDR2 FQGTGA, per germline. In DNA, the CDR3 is TGTGCCAGCACCGTGAAATGTGCTTTCGAGACCCAGTACTTC. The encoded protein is CASTVKCAFETQYF.

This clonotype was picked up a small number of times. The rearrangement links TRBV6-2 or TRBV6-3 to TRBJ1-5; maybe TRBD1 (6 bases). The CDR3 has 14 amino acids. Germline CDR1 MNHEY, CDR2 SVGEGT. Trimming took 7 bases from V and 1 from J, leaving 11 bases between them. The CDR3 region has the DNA TGTGCCAGCAAACAGGGTGTGAGCAATCAGCCCCAGCATTTT. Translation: CASKQGVSNQPQHF.

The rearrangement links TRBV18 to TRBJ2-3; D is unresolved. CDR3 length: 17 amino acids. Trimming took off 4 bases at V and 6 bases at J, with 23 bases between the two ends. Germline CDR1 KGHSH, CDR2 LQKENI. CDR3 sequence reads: CASSQQAHTTGLDTQYF. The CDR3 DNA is TGTGCCAGCTCACAACAAGCGCACACGACCGGATTGGATACGCAGTATTTT.

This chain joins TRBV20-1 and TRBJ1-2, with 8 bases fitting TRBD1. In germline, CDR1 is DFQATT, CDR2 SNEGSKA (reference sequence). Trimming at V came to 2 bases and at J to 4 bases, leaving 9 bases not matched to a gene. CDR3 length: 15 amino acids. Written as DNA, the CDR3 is TGCAGTGCTAGACTCCCGGGACAGGTTTTCTATGGCTACACCTTC. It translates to CSARLPGQVFYGYTF.

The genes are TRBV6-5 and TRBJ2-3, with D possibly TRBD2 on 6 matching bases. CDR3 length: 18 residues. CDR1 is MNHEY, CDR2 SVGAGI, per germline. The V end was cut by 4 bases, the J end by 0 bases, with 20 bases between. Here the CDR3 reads CASSSLVTRLTSTDTQYF. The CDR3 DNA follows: TGTGCCAGCAGTTCCCTTGTGACTAGATTGACTAGCACAGATACGCAGTATTTT.

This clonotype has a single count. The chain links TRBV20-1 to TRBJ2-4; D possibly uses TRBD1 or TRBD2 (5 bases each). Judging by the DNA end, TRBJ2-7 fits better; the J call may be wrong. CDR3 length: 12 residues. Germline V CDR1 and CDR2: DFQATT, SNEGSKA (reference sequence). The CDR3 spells CSASRGEFEQYF. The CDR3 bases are TGCAGTGCTAGTAGGGGAGAATTCGAGCAGTACTTC.

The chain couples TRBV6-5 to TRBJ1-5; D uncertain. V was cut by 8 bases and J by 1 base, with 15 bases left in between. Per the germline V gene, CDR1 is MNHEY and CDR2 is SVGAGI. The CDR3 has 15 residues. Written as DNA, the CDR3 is TGTGCCAGCGGCCCTTTTGGGTTGAGCAATCAGCCCCAGCATTTT. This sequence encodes CASGPFGLSNQPQHF.